This T cell receptor beta chain was profiled in a study of shared clonotypes between healthy human individuals. Concerning this clone: Its matching antigen is unknown.

The table came from immunoSEQ multiplex PCR; TCRdb's copy has only in-frame clones and leaves some out. This sample carries about 2.1 million clones, 90% to 95% of them seen once, and the ten largest clones take about 1.7%. This CDR3 has 14 amino acids. Germline V gene lookup returns CDR1 SGHVS and CDR2 FQNEAQ. The V end was cut by 0 bases, the J end by 2 bases, with 8 bases between. Terminally differentiated effector memory CD45RA+ cells were excluded from the naive CD8 cells, which were CD45RO-negative and positively selected for CCR7. Donors were healthy HIV-negative adults without recently reported acute infections or vaccinations. Whole-study findings and limits: It was only blood that was sampled, and tissue repertoires likely differ. Read depth was anticipated to influence clonotype sharing among donors. Between a few donors, naive CD4 clonotypes were shared at a level of around 5.2%.

The chain links TRBV7-8 to TRBJ2-7; D unclear. What was sequenced was naive CD8+ T cells from PBMCs. The sequence derives from a young man in good health. Some clones in this sample may be carry-over from other donors' samples. In nucleotides, the CDR3 is TGTGCCAGCAGCTTAGCGGGAACAGCCTACGAGCAGTACTTC. Translated: CASSLAGTAYEQYF. Drawing the rest from reference TRBV7-8 and TRBJ2-7, the complete variable domain is GAGVSQSPRYKVAKRGQDVALRCDPISGHVSLFWYQQALGQGPEFLTYFQNEAQLDKSGLPSDRFFAERPEGSVSTLKIQRTQQEDSAVYLCASSLAGTAYEQYFGPGTRLTVT.